The T cell receptor beta chain under discussion was sequenced for a study of blood T cell repertoires in COVID-19 (TCRdb year 2020). Study-wide context: Samples covering the acute and convalescent phases of COVID-19 were provided by collaborators in the United States, Italy and Spain. The material from the prospective study consisted of cDNA or gDNA derived from T cells, B-cell-depleted T cells, or PBMCs. Deeply sampled blood TCRbeta repertoires from subjects exposed to, actively infected with, or recovered from COVID-19 were included in the dataset. A freely available public database, intended as a resource for researchers studying the immune response to SARS-CoV-2, is where the repertoires were released. Samples came from the ongoing ImmuneRACE study (first 160 participants) plus 1,254 subjects from 6 global collaborators. The sample metadata nearly always contained a de-identified subject ID, COVID-19 status, age in years and sex. Where HLA class I and class II types were available, the types were taken from metadata supplied by the sample provider, not from assay-based typing. General findings and caveats noted by the study authors: The amount of clinical and demographic metadata varied by source and participant and was provided uncurated.

TCRbeta CDR3 regions were amplified from genomic DNA by means of the immunoSEQ Assay, a bias-controlled multiplex PCR. Under the source paper's analysis protocol: Within the assay, amplification of reference gene primers was used to estimate how many nucleated cells each sample contained. To quantify the absolute abundance of each unique TCRbeta CDR3 rearrangement, sequence reads were collapsed and filtered. For each sample, productive Simpson clonality was calculated as the square root of Simpson's diversity index over productive rearrangements. Drawn from immuneACCESS, this table holds only the in-frame rearrangements with V and J called that TCRdb kept. Clones are partly lost; checked studies trace under half to an unresolved V gene and leave the rest unexplained. For V, J and clone size, that table is used; D and trimming come from the DNA. This sample has 100,000 to 120,000 clones in its table, and 70% to 90% of those were observed once. Roughly 5% of the sample lies in the top ten.

The germline V gene encodes CDR1 SGHTA and CDR2 FQGTGA. Inclusive of the bounding cysteine and phenylalanine, the CDR3 is 13 residues long. The kept DNA is CDR3 alone, 39 bases in frame from the first base. V and J lose 10 bases and 6 bases, and a span of 18 bases separates them. Each collaborating institution followed its own protocols to collect whole blood in K2EDTA tubes. For TCRbeta analysis, collaborators shipped samples as frozen whole blood, isolated PBMCs, or DNA extracted from either of those sample types. About this clone itself: This receptor's antigen is unknown. No qualities accompany the bases; no much larger clone lies one base away.

The sample taken for sequencing was peripheral blood. The rearranged segments are TRBV7-3 and TRBJ1-1, with no reliable assignment of the D segment. This clonotype was obtained from a human donor in a cohort sampled during active COVID-19. The nucleotides are TGTGCCATTCTTTCAGTGGGGAGCCCTGAAGCTTTCTTT. Its protein is CAILSVGSPEAFF.